The clone carrying this T cell receptor (beta chain) was found a few times. Its antigen remains unidentified. These data are taken from a study of T cells after yellow fever vaccination. Across the study: SMART-Seq v4 Ultra Low Input served to prepare low-cell-number fractions. Findings and caveats of the study: The booster saw the reappearance of most primary-vaccination clones (roughly 96% CD4, 88% CD8). The secondary response peaked faster, at day 5 versus 15, but was weaker.

V was pared by 0 bases and J by 8 bases, with 10 bases of the junction left unmatched. Germline CDR1 SGHKS, CDR2 YYEKEE (reference sequence). The CDR3 spans 16 residues. Conversion of TCR transcripts into cDNA relied on 5'RACE template switching, which added a universal primer site and UMIs. TCRdb re-derived calls from the 5' RACE reads in MiXCR, one entry per CDR3 protein. This sample has hundreds of thousands of distinct CDR3 sequences; around an eighth occur once, and the top ten carry more than 12%. The chain links TRBV5-5 to TRBJ2-1, with TRBD2 matching 8 bases. The receptor comes from a man aged 25-45 years who received the YFV17D yellow fever vaccine. This material consisted of PBMCs, taken on the day of the yellow fever booster vaccination. CDR3 in DNA: TGTGCCAGCAGCTTGGGGGGACTAGAGGTTGTCGATGAGCAGTTCTTC. Its protein product is CASSLGGLEVVDEQFF.